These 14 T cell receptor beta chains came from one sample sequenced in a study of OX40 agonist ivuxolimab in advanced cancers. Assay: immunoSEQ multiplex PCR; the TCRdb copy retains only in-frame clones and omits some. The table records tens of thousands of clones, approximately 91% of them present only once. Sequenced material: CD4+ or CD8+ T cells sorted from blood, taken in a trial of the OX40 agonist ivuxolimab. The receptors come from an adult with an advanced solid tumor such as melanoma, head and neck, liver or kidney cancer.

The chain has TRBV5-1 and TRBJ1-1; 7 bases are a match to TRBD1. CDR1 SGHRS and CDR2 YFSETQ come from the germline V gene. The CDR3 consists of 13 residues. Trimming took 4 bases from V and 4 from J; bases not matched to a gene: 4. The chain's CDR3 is CASSQGGGTEAFF. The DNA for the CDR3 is TGCGCCAGCAGCCAAGGGGGCGGCACTGAAGCTTTCTTT.

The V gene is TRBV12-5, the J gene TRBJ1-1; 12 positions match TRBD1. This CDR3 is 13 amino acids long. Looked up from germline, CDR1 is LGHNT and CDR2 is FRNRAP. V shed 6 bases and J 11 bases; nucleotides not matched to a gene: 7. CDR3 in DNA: TGTGCTAGTGGGAGCCGGGACAGGGGGCTTGCTTTCTTT. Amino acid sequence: CASGSRDRGLAFF.

This chain's CDR3 is CASSRDRDPTDTQYF. The CDR3 region has the DNA TGTGCCAGTAGTAGAGACAGGGACCCCACAGATACGCAGTATTTT. The genes are TRBV19 and TRBJ2-3; 7 bases are shared with TRBD1. The germline V gene encodes CDR1 LNHDA and CDR2 SQIVND (reference sequence). The CDR3 spans 15 residues. After removal of 4 bases from V and 2 bases from J, the junction contained 6 bases not matched to a gene.

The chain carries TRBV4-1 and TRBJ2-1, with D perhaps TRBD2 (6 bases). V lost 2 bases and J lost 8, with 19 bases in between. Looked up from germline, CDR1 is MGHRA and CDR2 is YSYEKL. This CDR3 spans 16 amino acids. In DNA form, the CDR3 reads TGCGCCAGCAGCCAACCCGGAACGGGAGTCCCCGATGAGCAGTTCTTC. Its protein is CASSQPGTGVPDEQFF.

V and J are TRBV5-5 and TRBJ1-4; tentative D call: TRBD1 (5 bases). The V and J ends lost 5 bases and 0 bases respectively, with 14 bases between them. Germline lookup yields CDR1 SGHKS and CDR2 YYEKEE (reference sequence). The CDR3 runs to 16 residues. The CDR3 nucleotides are TGTGCCAGCAGTGGGGCGTCCCTCTCAACTAATGAAAAACTGTTTTTT. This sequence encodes CASSGASLSTNEKLFF. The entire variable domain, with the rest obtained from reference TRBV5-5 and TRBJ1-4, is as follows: DAGVTQSPTHLIKTRGQQVTLRCSPISGHKSVSWYQQVLGQGPQFIFQYYEKEERGRGNFPDRFSARQFPNYSSELNVNALLLGDSALYLCASSGASLSTNEKLFFGSGTQLSVL.

CDR3 in amino acids: CSVEVASGRRYNEQFF. The CDR3 DNA follows: TGCAGCGTTGAAGTGGCTAGCGGGAGAAGGTACAATGAGCAGTTCTTC. The gene calls are TRBV29-1 and TRBJ2-1; 10 bases line up with TRBD2. The germline CDR1 and CDR2 sequences are SQVTM and ANQGSEA. Trimming removed 1 base from V and 4 bases from J; junction bases left unmatched: 7. This CDR3 contains 16 residues.

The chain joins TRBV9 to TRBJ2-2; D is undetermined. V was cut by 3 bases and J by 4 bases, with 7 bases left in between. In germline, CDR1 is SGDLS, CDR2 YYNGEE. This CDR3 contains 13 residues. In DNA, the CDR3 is TGTGCCAGCAGCGCGCAAGGCACCGGGGAGCTGTTTTTT. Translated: CASSAQGTGELFF.

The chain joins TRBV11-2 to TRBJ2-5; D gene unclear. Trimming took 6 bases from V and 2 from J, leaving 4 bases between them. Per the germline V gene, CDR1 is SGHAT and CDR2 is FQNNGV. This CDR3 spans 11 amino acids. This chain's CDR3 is CASSIQETQYF. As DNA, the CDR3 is TGTGCCAGCAGTATACAAGAGACCCAGTACTTC. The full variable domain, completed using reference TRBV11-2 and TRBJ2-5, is EAGVAQSPRYKIIEKRQSVAFWCNPISGHATLYWYQQILGQGPKLLIQFQNNGVVDDSQLPKDRFSAERLKGVDSTLKIQPAKLEDSAVYLCASSIQETQYFGPGTRLLVL.

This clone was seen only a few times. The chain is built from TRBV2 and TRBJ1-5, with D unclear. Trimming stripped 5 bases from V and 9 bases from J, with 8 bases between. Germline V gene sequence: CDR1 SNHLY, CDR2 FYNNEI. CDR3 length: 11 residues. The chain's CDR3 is CASSLPGPQHF. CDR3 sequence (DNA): TGTGCCAGCAGTCTCCCTGGGCCCCAGCATTTT.

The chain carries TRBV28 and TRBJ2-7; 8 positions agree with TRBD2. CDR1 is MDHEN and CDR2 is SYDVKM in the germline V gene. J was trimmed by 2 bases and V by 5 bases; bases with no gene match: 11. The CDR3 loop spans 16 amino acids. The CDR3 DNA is TGTGCCAGCAGTCGTTCCACTAGCGGCAGAACCTACGAGCAGTACTTC. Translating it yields CASSRSTSGRTYEQYF.

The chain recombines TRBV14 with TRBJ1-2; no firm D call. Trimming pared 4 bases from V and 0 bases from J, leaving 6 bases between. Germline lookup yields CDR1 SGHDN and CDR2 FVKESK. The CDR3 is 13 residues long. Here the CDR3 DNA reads TGTGCCAGCAGCCGCTCAGCTAACTATGGCTACACCTTC. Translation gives CASSRSANYGYTF.

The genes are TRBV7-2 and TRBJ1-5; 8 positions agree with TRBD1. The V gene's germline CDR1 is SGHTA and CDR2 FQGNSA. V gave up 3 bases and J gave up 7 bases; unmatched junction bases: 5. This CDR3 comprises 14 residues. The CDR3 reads CASSFDRGDQPQHF. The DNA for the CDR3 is TGTGCCAGCAGCTTTGACAGGGGCGACCAGCCCCAGCATTTT.

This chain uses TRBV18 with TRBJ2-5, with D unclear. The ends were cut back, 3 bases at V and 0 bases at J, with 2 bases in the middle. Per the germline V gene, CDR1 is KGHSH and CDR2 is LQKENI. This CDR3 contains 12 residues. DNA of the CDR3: TGTGCCAGCTCACCCAACCAAGAGACCCAGTACTTC. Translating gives CASSPNQETQYF.

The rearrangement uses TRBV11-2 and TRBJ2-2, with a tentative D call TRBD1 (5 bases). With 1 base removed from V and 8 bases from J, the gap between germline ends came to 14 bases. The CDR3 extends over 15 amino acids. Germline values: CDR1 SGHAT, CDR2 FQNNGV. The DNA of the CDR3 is TGTGCCAGCAGCTTAGGACAGCACTCTCCGGGGGAGCTGTTTTTT. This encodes CASSLGQHSPGELFF.